The 20 T cell receptor beta chains given below trace back to one sample, sequenced in a study of T cell responses to AZD1222 COVID-19 vaccine. Some clones are missing from TCRdb's copy, which holds only in-frame ones; the method was immunoSEQ multiplex PCR. Among 90,000 to 130,000 clones listed, roughly 92% were seen once. The starting material was peripheral blood, obtained 28 days after the second AZD1222 dose. Receptors originate from an adult who received the AZD1222 COVID-19 vaccine.

In its sample, this clone was seen once. The chain joins TRBV11-2 to TRBJ2-3; TRBD2 matches 9 bases. CDR3 length: 16 residues. Losses at the gene ends were 1 base for V and 3 bases for J; bases not matched to a gene: 5. Germline V lookup: CDR1 SGHAT, CDR2 FQNNGV. CDR3 nucleotide sequence: TGTGCCAGCAGCTTAGTGGCGGGGGGGCTAACAGATACGCAGTATTTT. This encodes CASSLVAGGLTDTQYF.

This chain uses TRBV4-2 with TRBJ2-3; maybe TRBD2 (7 bases). V was shortened by 8 bases and J by 4 bases, with 22 bases between the two germline ends. The CDR3 contains 16 residues. The germline V gene encodes CDR1 LGHNA and CDR2 YNFKEQ. The CDR3 loop is CASLREGGDPADTQYF. CDR3 coding DNA: TGTGCCAGCCTAAGGGAGGGGGGGGACCCTGCAGATACGCAGTATTTT.

This clone was counted once. The chain employs TRBV11-2 and TRBJ2-7, with TRBD1 as a possible D gene (7 bases). This CDR3 has 15 residues. Germline lookup yields CDR1 SGHAT and CDR2 FQNNGV. With 1 base removed from V and 1 base from J, the gap between germline ends came to 11 bases. Written as DNA, the CDR3 is TGTGCCAGCAGCTTAGCCAGGGGGGCGTCCTACGAGCAGTACTTC. Protein sequence: CASSLARGASYEQYF.

The genes are TRBV6-5 and TRBJ2-5, with no clear D. V lost 6 bases and J lost 5, with 4 bases in between. CDR3 length: 10 residues. Per the germline V gene, CDR1 is MNHEY and CDR2 is SVGAGI. CDR3 nucleotide sequence: TGTGCCAGCAGCCGCGAGACCCAGTACTTC. It codes for CASSRETQYF.

This clone showed up just once. The rearrangement joins TRBV5-1 to TRBJ2-7, with D hard to call. V was shortened by 3 bases and J by 4 bases, with 17 bases between the two germline ends. This CDR3 is 15 amino acids long. Per germline, CDR1 SGHRS and CDR2 YFSETQ. The CDR3 reads CASSSAGFLGYEQYF. DNA for the CDR3: TGCGCCAGCAGCTCGGCTGGGTTTTTAGGGTACGAGCAGTACTTC. Looking up the rest from reference TRBV5-1 and TRBJ2-7 gives the full variable domain: KAGVTQTPRYLIKTRGQQVTLSCSPISGHRSVSWYQQTPGQGLQFLFEYFSETQRNKGNFPGRFSGRQFSNSRSEMNVSTLELGDSALYLCASSSAGFLGYEQYFGPGTRLTVT.

The V gene is TRBV19, the J gene TRBJ1-3; D gene uncertain. This CDR3 has 14 amino acids. Germline lookup yields CDR1 LNHDA and CDR2 SQIVND (reference sequence). V gave up 5 bases and J gave up 0 bases, with 8 bases separating them. The CDR3 loop is CASSWGSSGNTIYF. The CDR3 coding sequence is TGTGCCAGTAGTTGGGGTAGCTCTGGAAACACCATATATTTT.

The chain combines TRBV5-8 with TRBJ2-7; no reliable D call. V gave up 4 bases and J gave up 3 bases, with 8 bases separating them. This CDR3 has 12 amino acids. In germline, CDR1 is SGHTS, CDR2 YDEGEE. The CDR3 bases are TGTGCCAGCAGCACGGACGGCTACGAGCAGTACTTC. Translation gives CASSTDGYEQYF.

The rearrangement links TRBV24-1 to TRBJ2-5; 7 nucleotides agree with TRBD1. With 5 bases clipped from V and 3 bases from J, the junction kept 2 bases outside the gene matches. This CDR3 is 13 amino acids long. Germline assignment: CDR1 KGHDR and CDR2 SFDVKD. CDR3 protein: CATSGTGEETQYF. The CDR3 nucleotides are TGTGCCACCAGTGGCACAGGGGAAGAGACCCAGTACTTC.

The rearrangement joins TRBV21-1 to TRBJ1-3; TRBD1, the D gene given by the table, was not confirmed from the DNA. TRBV21-1 is deemed a pseudogene. The CDR3 loop spans 14 amino acids. This CDR3 reads CASSVGQTGNTIYF. Here the CDR3 DNA reads TGTGCCAGCAGCGTGGGACAGACGGGAAACACCATATATTTT.

The rearrangement joins TRBV5-1 to TRBJ2-7; D is perhaps TRBD1 or TRBD2 (7 bases each). V was clipped by 1 base and J by 0 bases, with 14 bases between them. Germline assignment: CDR1 SGHRS and CDR2 YFSETQ. The CDR3 runs to 16 residues. CDR3 nucleotides: TGCGCCAGCAGCTTGTCGCCCAGGGGGGGCTCCTACGAGCAGTACTTC. This codes for CASSLSPRGGSYEQYF.

V is TRBV28 and J is TRBJ2-3; D gene unclear. The germline V gene encodes CDR1 MDHEN and CDR2 SYDVKM. The CDR3 totals 11 residues. V was cut by 5 bases and J by 7 bases, with 7 bases left in between. The CDR3 reads CASSKEYTQYF. The CDR3 nucleotides read TGTGCCAGCAGTAAAGAATATACGCAGTATTTT.

V usage is TRBV27 and J usage is TRBJ1-6, with a tentative D call TRBD1 (6 bases). V dropped 5 bases and J dropped 0 bases, with 14 bases sitting between them. Germline-derived CDR1 and CDR2 are MNHEY and SMNVEV (reference sequence). The CDR3 has 17 residues. Written as DNA, the CDR3 is TGTGCCAGCAGTACGAGACAGGTGATCTCCTATAATTCACCCCTCCACTTT. This gives the protein CASSTRQVISYNSPLHF.

The gene calls are TRBV18 and TRBJ1-1, with D perhaps matching TRBD1 (5 bases). The length of the CDR3 is 15 residues. Germline-derived CDR1 and CDR2 are KGHSH and LQKENI. Deletions cut 5 bases from V and 4 bases from J, with 17 bases between. The CDR3 spells CASSATQGRGTEAFF. Here the CDR3 DNA reads TGTGCCAGCTCAGCCACGCAGGGACGGGGCACTGAAGCTTTCTTT.

The chain couples TRBV27 to TRBJ1-1; D is perhaps TRBD1 (5 bases). Trimming removed 8 bases at V and 4 bases at J, with 17 bases between. The CDR3 spans 14 residues. From germline, CDR1 is MNHEY and CDR2 SMNVEV (reference sequence). Here the CDR3 DNA reads TGTGCCAGCGGCCTGGGGGGGGTAGGCACTGAAGCTTTCTTT. Its translation: CASGLGGVGTEAFF.

This clone was seen only once. The chain is built from TRBV4-3 and TRBJ1-2; D is perhaps TRBD1 (6 bases). The CDR3 has 17 amino acids. V lost 0 bases, J lost 2 bases, and 16 bases lay in between. Germline V gene sequence: CDR1 LGHNA, CDR2 YSLEER. The CDR3 loop reads CASSQDLATGGNYGYTF. The CDR3 DNA is TGCGCCAGCAGCCAAGATCTCGCGACAGGAGGAAACTATGGCTACACCTTC.

The rearrangement uses TRBV2 and TRBJ1-1; D ambiguous. CDR3 length: 13 residues. CDR1 and CDR2 (germline): SNHLY, FYNNEI. Trimming stripped 10 bases from V and 1 base from J, with 13 bases between. The CDR3 DNA reads as TGTGCCACCGACGGGCGGCCGAACACTGAAGCTTTCTTT. This translates into CATDGRPNTEAFF.

V is TRBV7-9 and J is TRBJ2-7; a possible D gene is TRBD2 (5 bases). Germline CDR1 and CDR2: SEHNR and FQNEAQ (reference sequence). The CDR3 totals 15 residues. Trimming took 4 bases from V and 0 from J, leaving 13 bases between them. CDR3 amino acids: CASSSPRGSSYEQYF. The CDR3 bases are TGTGCCAGCAGCTCTCCCAGAGGGAGCTCCTACGAGCAGTACTTC.

This clone has a handful of counts. This chain uses TRBV7-9 with TRBJ2-7; D gene unclear. Germline CDR1 reads SEHNR; CDR2 reads FQNEAQ (reference sequence). The ends were cut back, 4 bases at V and 3 bases at J, with 4 bases in the middle. CDR3 size: 11 residues. The CDR3 loop reads CASSSIYEQYF. The CDR3 region has the DNA TGTGCCAGCAGCTCCATCTACGAGCAGTACTTC.

The rearrangement uses TRBV5-8 and TRBJ1-1; no definite D call. V was cut by 2 bases and J by 3 bases, with 2 bases left in between. This CDR3 has 11 amino acids. The germline CDR1 and CDR2 sequences are SGHTS and YDEGEE. DNA of the CDR3: TGTGCCAGCAGCTTCTACACTGAAGCTTTCTTT. This codes for CASSFYTEAFF. Complete variable domain (other parts from reference TRBV5-8 and TRBJ1-1): EAGVTQSPTHLIKTRGQQATLRCSPISGHTSVYWYQQALGLGLQFLLWYDEGEERNRGNFPPRFSGRQFPNYSSELNVNALELEDSALYLCASSFYTEAFFGQGTRLTVV.

Points on this clone: Additional DNA sequences in this sample encode the identical CDR3. In nucleotides, the CDR3 is TGTGCCAGCAGCTTAGGACAGAACTATGGCTACACCTTC. Its protein product is CASSLGQNYGYTF. The chain recombines TRBV7-9 with TRBJ1-2; TRBD1 might be the D (5 bases). This CDR3 has 13 amino acids. The V and J ends lost 1 base and 2 bases respectively, with 5 bases between them. The germline CDR1 and CDR2 sequences are SEHNR and FQNEAQ (reference sequence).